This T cell receptor beta chain was found in a study of blood T cells in healthy people across ages. Individuals who donated were healthy Caucasians from Russia aged about 6 to 100. For this clonotype: Its specificity is unknown.

For the second PCR, which ran for about 7 to 11 cycles, a sample-barcoded 5' primer and a J-beta primer mix were used. Sequencing of every sample gave 2.5 million or more CDR3-containing paired-end reads. TCRdb recomputed calls from the 5' RACE reads with MiXCR, one row per CDR3 protein. The sample shows under 750,000 distinct CDR3 sequences, roughly 43% of them seen only once. Study-wide points: Observed TCR beta diversity per million T cells went down as age went up. This fall followed a roughly linear course with age. Long-lived donors had more naive CD4+ cells and higher diversity than aged donors.

This CDR3 is built from 16 residues. Deletions cut 0 bases from V and 1 base from J, with 12 bases between. Germline CDR1 reads DFQATT; CDR2 reads SNEGSKA (reference sequence). The receptor's source is an older man in good health. The chain uses TRBV20-1 and TRBJ1-4; tentative D call: TRBD1 (6 bases). The sequencing input was blood. In DNA, the CDR3 is TGCAGTGCTAGAGACAGGGGAGGAAGAACTAATGAAAAACTGTTTTTT. This translates into CSARDRGGRTNEKLFF.